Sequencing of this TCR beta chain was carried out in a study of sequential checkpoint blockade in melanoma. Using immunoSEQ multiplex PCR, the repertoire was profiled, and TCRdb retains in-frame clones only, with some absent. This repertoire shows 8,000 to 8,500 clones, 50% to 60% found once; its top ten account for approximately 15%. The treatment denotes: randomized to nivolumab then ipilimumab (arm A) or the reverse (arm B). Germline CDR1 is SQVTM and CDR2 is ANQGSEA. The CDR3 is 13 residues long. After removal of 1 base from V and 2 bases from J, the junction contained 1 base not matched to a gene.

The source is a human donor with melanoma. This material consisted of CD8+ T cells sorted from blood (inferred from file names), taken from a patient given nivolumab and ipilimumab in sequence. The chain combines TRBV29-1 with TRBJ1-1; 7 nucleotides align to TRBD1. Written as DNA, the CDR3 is TGCAGCGTTGAAGGACAGGGCAACACTGAAGCTTTCTTT. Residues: CSVEGQGNTEAFF.